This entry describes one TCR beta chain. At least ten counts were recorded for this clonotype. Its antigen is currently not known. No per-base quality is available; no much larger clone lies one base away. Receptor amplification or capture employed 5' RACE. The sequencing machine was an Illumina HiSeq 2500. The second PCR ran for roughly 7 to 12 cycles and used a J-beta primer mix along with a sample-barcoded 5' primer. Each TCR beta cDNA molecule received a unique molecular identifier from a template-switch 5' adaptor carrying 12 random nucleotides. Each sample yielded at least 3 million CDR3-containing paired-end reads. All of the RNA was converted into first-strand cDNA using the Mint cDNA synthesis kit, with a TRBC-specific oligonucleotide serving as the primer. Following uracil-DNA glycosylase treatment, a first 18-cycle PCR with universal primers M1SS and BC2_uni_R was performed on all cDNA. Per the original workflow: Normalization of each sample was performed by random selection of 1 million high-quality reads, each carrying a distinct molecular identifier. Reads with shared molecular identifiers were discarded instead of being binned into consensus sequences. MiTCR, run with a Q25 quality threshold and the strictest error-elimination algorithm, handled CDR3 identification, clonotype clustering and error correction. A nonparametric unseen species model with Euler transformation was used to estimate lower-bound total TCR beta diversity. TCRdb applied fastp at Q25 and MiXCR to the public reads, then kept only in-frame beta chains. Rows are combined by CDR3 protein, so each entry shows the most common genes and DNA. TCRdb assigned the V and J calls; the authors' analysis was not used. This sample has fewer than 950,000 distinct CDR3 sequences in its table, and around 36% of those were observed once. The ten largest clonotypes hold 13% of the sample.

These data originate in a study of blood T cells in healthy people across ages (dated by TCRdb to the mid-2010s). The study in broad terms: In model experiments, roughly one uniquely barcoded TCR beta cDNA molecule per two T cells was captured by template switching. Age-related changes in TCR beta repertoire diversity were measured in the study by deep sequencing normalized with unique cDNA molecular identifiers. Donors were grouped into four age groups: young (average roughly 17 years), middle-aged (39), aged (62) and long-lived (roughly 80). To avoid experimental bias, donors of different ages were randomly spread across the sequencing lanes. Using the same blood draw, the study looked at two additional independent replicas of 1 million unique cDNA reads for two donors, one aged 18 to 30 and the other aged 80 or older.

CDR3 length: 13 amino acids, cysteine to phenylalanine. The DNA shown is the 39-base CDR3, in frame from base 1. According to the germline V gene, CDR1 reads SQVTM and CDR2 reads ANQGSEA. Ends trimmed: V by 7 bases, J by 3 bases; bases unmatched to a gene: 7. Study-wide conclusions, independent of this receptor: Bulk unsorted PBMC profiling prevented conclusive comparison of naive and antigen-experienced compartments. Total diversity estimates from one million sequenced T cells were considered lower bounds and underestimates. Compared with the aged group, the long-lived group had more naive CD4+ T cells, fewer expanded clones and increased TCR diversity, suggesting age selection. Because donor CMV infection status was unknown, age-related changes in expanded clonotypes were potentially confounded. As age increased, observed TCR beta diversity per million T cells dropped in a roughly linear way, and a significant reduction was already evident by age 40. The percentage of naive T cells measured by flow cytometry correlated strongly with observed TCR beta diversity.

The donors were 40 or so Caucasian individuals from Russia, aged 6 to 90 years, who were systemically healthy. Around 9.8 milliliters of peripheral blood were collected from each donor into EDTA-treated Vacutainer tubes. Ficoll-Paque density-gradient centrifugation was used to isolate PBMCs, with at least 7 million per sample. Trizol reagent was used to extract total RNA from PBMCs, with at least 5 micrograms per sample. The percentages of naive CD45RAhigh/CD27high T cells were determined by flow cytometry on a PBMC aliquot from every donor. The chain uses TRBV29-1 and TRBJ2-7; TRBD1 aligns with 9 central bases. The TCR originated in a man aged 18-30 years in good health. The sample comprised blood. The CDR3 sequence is CSALGTGNYEQYF. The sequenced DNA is TGCAGCGCCCTGGGGACAGGGAACTACGAGCAGTACTTC.